Presented here are 28 T cell receptor beta chains from one specimen sequenced in a study of spatial heterogeneity in lung cancer. Time point: sample taken at primary tumor resection. TCRdb fed the 5' RACE reads into MiXCR, producing one record per CDR3 protein. This repertoire shows tens of thousands of distinct CDR3 sequences, approximately 7.5% found once; its top ten account for 25% to 35%. This material consisted of PBMCs, taken at surgery. The receptors shown here come from a male donor with early-stage non-small cell lung cancer.

This clonotype was recorded once. The chain employs TRBV15 and TRBJ2-7; no clear D gene. The germline CDR1 and CDR2 sequences are LNHNV and YYDKDF (reference sequence). The CDR3 loop spans 13 amino acids. Trimming pared 1 base from V and 3 bases from J, leaving 7 bases between. Written as DNA, the CDR3 is TGTGCCACCAGCAGAGGACTCGACTACGAGCAGTACGTC. Translating gives CATSRGLDYEQYV.

This clonotype was detected many times. This chain joins TRBV29-1 and TRBJ2-7; D ambiguous. In germline, CDR1 is SQVTM, CDR2 ANQGSEA. V lost 4 bases, J lost 2 bases, and 9 bases lay in between. This CDR3 has 12 amino acids. CDR3: CSVVVAAYEQYF. The CDR3 DNA reads as TGCAGCGTTGTGGTGGCAGCCTACGAGCAGTACTTC.

The rearrangement uses TRBV5-6 and TRBJ1-1, with TRBD1 identical over 10 bases. In germline, CDR1 is SGHDT, CDR2 YYEEEE. With V trimmed by 5 bases and J by 5 bases, 9 bases remained unmatched. This CDR3 has 15 residues. This CDR3 reads CASSWEGQGWTEAFF. In nucleotides, the CDR3 is TGTGCCAGCAGTTGGGAGGGACAGGGGTGGACTGAAGCTTTCTTT.

This clonotype was seen many times. J is TRBJ2-1 and V is TRBV7-2; 8 bases are a match to TRBD2. Germline assignment: CDR1 SGHTA and CDR2 FQGNSA. J gave up 6 bases and V 4 bases, and 8 bases lay outside the gene matches. The CDR3 runs to 15 residues. As DNA, the CDR3 is TGTGCCAGCAGCTCCGTGCCGGGAGGGAGCAATGAGCAGTTCTTC. Its translation: CASSSVPGGSNEQFF.

This clonotype appeared many times. The chain combines TRBV20-1 with TRBJ2-1, with TRBD1 identical over 9 bases. This CDR3 is 15 amino acids long. Germline V gene lookup returns CDR1 DFQATT and CDR2 SNEGSKA (reference sequence). V dropped 4 bases and J dropped 3; count of bases not matched to a gene: 7. CDR3: CSAITGTGFYNEQFF. CDR3 in DNA: TGCAGTGCTATAACCGGGACAGGGTTCTACAATGAGCAGTTCTTC.

This clonotype was detected a few times. The gene calls are TRBV20-1 and TRBJ2-3, with D unresolved. V was clipped by 3 bases and J by 0 bases, with 19 bases between them. Germline CDR1 reads DFQATT; CDR2 reads SNEGSKA (reference sequence). This CDR3 contains 17 residues. CDR3 loop: CSARIVRPTPSTDTQYF. CDR3 coding DNA: TGCAGTGCTAGGATAGTTCGACCGACCCCTAGCACAGATACGCAGTATTTT.

This clonotype appeared many times. The rearrangement joins TRBV20-1 to TRBJ1-6, with D hard to call. The V gene's germline CDR1 is DFQATT and CDR2 SNEGSKA (reference sequence). There are 16 residues in the CDR3. V gave up 0 bases and J gave up 0 bases, with 9 bases separating them. This CDR3 is CSARDVIGSYNSPLHF. CDR3 DNA: TGCAGTGCTAGAGACGTTATCGGCTCCTATAATTCACCCCTCCACTTT.

Ten or more counts support this clonotype. The chain couples TRBV12-3 or TRBV12-4 to TRBJ2-7, with TRBD2 matching over 8 bases. J lost 0 bases, V lost 5 bases, and 9 bases had no gene match. The CDR3 loop spans 16 amino acids. The CDR3 sequence is CASSPQAGASSYEQYF. In DNA, the CDR3 is TGTGCCAGCAGTCCACAAGCGGGGGCGAGCTCCTACGAGCAGTACTTC.

This clonotype came up many times. The chain couples TRBV15 to TRBJ2-2; TRBD2 aligns across 12 bases. Germline V CDR1 and CDR2: LNHNV, YYDKDF (reference sequence). Trimming took 5 bases from V and 5 from J; bases not matched to a gene: 6. The CDR3 is 16 amino acids. The DNA of the CDR3 is TGTGCCACCAGCCCAAGACTAGCGGGGGCGACCGGGGAGCTGTTTTTT. Protein sequence: CATSPRLAGATGELFF.

This clonotype was detected a few times. The genes are TRBV20-1 and TRBJ2-3; D possibly corresponds to TRBD2 (6 bases). Trimming took off 2 bases at V and 1 base at J, with 22 bases between the two ends. Looked up from germline, CDR1 is DFQATT and CDR2 is SNEGSKA (reference sequence). The CDR3 is 18 amino acids. The CDR3 loop is CSARPPLGGNWGTDTQYF. The CDR3 DNA is TGCAGTGCTAGACCCCCCTTGGGCGGGAATTGGGGCACAGATACGCAGTATTTT.

The chain links TRBV7-2 to TRBJ2-5; D not certain. Between the trimmed V and J ends, which lost 2 bases and 1 base, there was a span of 11 bases. The V gene's germline CDR1 is SGHTA and CDR2 FQGNSA. The CDR3 extends over 15 amino acids. The CDR3 loop is CASSLYSASQETQYF. CDR3 DNA sequence: TGTGCCAGCAGCTTATACAGCGCCAGCCAAGAGACCCAGTACTTC.

This clonotype was seen more than once but under ten times. The chain is built from TRBV9 and TRBJ2-1, with TRBD1 identical over 10 bases. CDR3 length equals 15 residues. Looked up from germline, CDR1 is SGDLS and CDR2 is YYNGEE. With 3 bases clipped from V and 5 bases from J, the junction kept 5 bases outside the gene matches. Written as DNA, the CDR3 is TGTGCCAGCAGCGGCGGGACAGGGGTCAACAATGAGCAGTTCTTC. Protein sequence: CASSGGTGVNNEQFF.

In this sample, this clonotype turned up many times. CDR3 in amino acids: CASSYGLAGYYEQYV. CDR3 DNA sequence: TGTGCCAGCAGTTACGGACTAGCGGGATACTACGAGCAGTACGTC. The chain has TRBV6-2 or TRBV6-3 and TRBJ2-7, with 12 bases fitting TRBD2. Per the germline V gene, CDR1 is MNHEY and CDR2 is SVGEGT. This CDR3 is 15 amino acids long. V shed 2 bases and J 3 bases; nucleotides not matched to a gene: 2.

This clonotype was counted many times. In nucleotides, the CDR3 is TGCAGTGCTAGTGAGTGGGGACAGGCTTTCTTT. Its translation: CSASEWGQAFF. The rearrangement links TRBV20-1 to TRBJ1-1; 7 bases are shared with TRBD1. Germline V gene data show CDR1 as DFQATT and CDR2 as SNEGSKA (reference sequence). Trimming took 3 bases from V and 11 from J; bases not matched to a gene: 6. This CDR3 region has 11 residues.

The V gene is TRBV7-9, the J gene TRBJ1-3, with TRBD1 matching 7 bases. Trimming removed 5 bases from V and 8 bases from J; junction bases left unmatched: 6. From germline, CDR1 is SEHNR and CDR2 FQNEAQ (reference sequence). The CDR3 length is 13 residues. This CDR3 is CASSHRQGDTIYF. The CDR3 nucleotides read TGTGCCAGCAGCCACCGACAGGGAGACACCATATATTTT.

This clonotype came up many times. V and J are TRBV7-2 and TRBJ2-2; no reliable D call. The CDR3 consists of 16 residues. Deletions cut 1 base from V and 2 bases from J, with 11 bases between. Germline loops: CDR1 SGHTA, CDR2 FQGNSA. The CDR3 DNA is TGTGCCAGCAGCTTAGTAGTAGGGCGAAACACCGGGGAGCTGTTTTTT. This sequence encodes CASSLVVGRNTGELFF.

This chain joins TRBV5-1 and TRBJ1-2, with TRBD1 matching 10 bases. Unmatched junction bases numbered 2, after V lost 0 bases and J lost 6 bases. This CDR3 has 14 amino acids. In germline, CDR1 is SGHRS, CDR2 YFSETQ. The CDR3 DNA is TGCGCCAGCAGCTTGGAAGGACAGGGGGATGGCTACACCTTC. It encodes CASSLEGQGDGYTF.

The sample holds many counts of this clonotype. The chain is built from TRBV27 and TRBJ1-1; weak D call: TRBD1 (6 bases). Trimming took off 4 bases at V and 1 base at J, with 10 bases between the two ends. The CDR3 runs 14 residues. Germline lookup yields CDR1 MNHEY and CDR2 SMNVEV (reference sequence). CDR3 nucleotides: TGTGCCAGCAGTTGGGGACACCCGAACACTGAAGCTTTCTTT. This translates into CASSWGHPNTEAFF.

This clonotype has more than one count but fewer than ten. The chain has TRBV12-3 or TRBV12-4 and TRBJ2-1; D assignment may be TRBD1 or TRBD2 (5 bases each). This CDR3 contains 12 residues. V was shortened by 1 base and J by 8 bases, with 6 bases between the two germline ends. The DNA of the CDR3 is TGTGCCAGCAGTTTAGGGGGGTATGAGCAGTTCTTC. Its protein is CASSLGGYEQFF.

Only a few counts were recorded for this clonotype. The chain links TRBV20-1 to TRBJ1-1; D gene unclear. Germline V gene sequence: CDR1 DFQATT, CDR2 SNEGSKA (reference sequence). V was shortened by 6 bases and J by 1 base, with 9 bases between the two germline ends. The CDR3 totals 12 residues. The DNA for the CDR3 is TGCAGTGCCCGACGTGGGAACACTGAAGCTTTCTTT. As protein: CSARRGNTEAFF.

This clonotype turned up a few times. The chain carries TRBV6-5 and TRBJ2-7, with TRBD1 identical over 11 bases. The V segment lost 6 bases and the J segment 1 base; nucleotides outside the gene matches: 5. Germline CDR1 is MNHEY and CDR2 is SVGAGI. The CDR3 consists of 15 residues. This chain's CDR3 is CASSSGTGGSYEQYV. The CDR3 DNA reads as TGTGCCAGCAGCTCCGGGACAGGGGGTTCCTACGAGCAGTACGTC.

In this sample, this clonotype turned up many times. The chain links TRBV12-3 or TRBV12-4 to TRBJ1-3; TRBD1 is a possible D gene (6 bases). Trimming left V 2 bases short and J 2 bases short, with 10 bases between. CDR3 length equals 15 residues. The chain's CDR3 is CASSLWGATGNTIYF. CDR3 sequence (DNA): TGTGCCAGCAGTTTATGGGGGGCAACTGGAAACACCATATATTTT.

In its sample, this clonotype was seen many times. The chain joins TRBV15 to TRBJ2-1; D is undetermined. This CDR3 comprises 13 residues. Germline V CDR1 and CDR2: LNHNV, YYDKDF (reference sequence). V was cut by 1 base and J by 7 bases, with 8 bases left in between. CDR3 residues: CATSRAWSNEQFF. CDR3 nucleotides: TGTGCCACCAGCAGAGCTTGGTCGAATGAGCAGTTCTTC.

In its sample, this clonotype was seen many times. CDR3 protein: CASSLKMNTEAFF. CDR3 in DNA: TGTGCCAGCAGTTTAAAGATGAACACTGAAGCTTTCTTT. The chain recombines TRBV12-3 or TRBV12-4 with TRBJ1-1; D uncertain. The CDR3 is made up of 13 amino acids. V was pared by 2 bases and J by 0 bases, with 4 bases between.

This chain connects TRBV19 to TRBJ2-2; D is perhaps TRBD2 (5 bases). This CDR3 is built from 14 residues. Deletions cut 5 bases from V and 0 bases from J, with 7 bases between. Germline V gene lookup returns CDR1 LNHDA and CDR2 SQIVND (reference sequence). As DNA, the CDR3 is TGTGCCAGTAGTCTAGCAACGAACACCGGGGAGCTGTTTTTT. It translates to CASSLATNTGELFF.

This clonotype was observed a few times. This sequence joins TRBV20-1 and TRBJ1-6, with D possibly matching TRBD1 (6 bases). The CDR3 is made up of 13 amino acids. The germline V gene encodes CDR1 DFQATT and CDR2 SNEGSKA (reference sequence). Between the trimmed V and J ends, which lost 6 bases and 9 bases, there was a span of 15 bases. The CDR3 bases are TGCAGTGCGAGCCAACAGGGTTCTTCACCCCTCCACTTT. It encodes CSASQQGSSPLHF.

The chain has TRBV27 and TRBJ1-2; D is possibly TRBD1 (5 bases). The germline V and J ends were trimmed by 0 bases and 8 bases, with 10 bases remaining between them. Germline loops: CDR1 MNHEY, CDR2 SMNVEV (reference sequence). The CDR3 is 13 amino acids. This CDR3 is CASSLSRDGGYTF. DNA for the CDR3: TGTGCCAGCAGTTTATCAAGGGACGGAGGCTACACCTTC.

The genes are TRBV3-1 and TRBJ2-3; D gene unclear. CDR1 is LGHDT, CDR2 YNNKEL, per germline (reference sequence). The CDR3 is 13 residues long. V was trimmed by 3 bases and J by 2 bases, leaving 6 bases between them. CDR3 protein: CASSQEDTDTQYF. DNA of the CDR3: TGTGCCAGCAGCCAGGAAGACACAGATACGCAGTATTTT.